This T cell receptor beta chain originates from a study of spatial heterogeneity in lung cancer. Study at large: Sequence detection consistently recorded a greater number of beta-chain than alpha-chain sequences.

The CDR3 spans 18 residues. V shed 2 bases and J 5 bases; nucleotides not matched to a gene: 15. The germline V gene has CDR1 SGHNT and CDR2 YYREEE (reference sequence). TCRdb called the 5' RACE reads again in MiXCR, with one record for every CDR3 protein. The sample lists fewer than 1,500 distinct CDR3 sequences, 6.5% to 7% occurring once. Regarding time point: sample taken at primary tumor resection. Whole RNA, which was extracted from tumor, nontumor lung tissue or frozen PBMC, was sequenced without any cell sorting. This clonotype came up many times. This material consisted of normal lung tissue next to the tumor, taken at surgery. The rearrangement links TRBV5-4 to TRBJ2-3, with 9 bases identical to TRBD2. The clonotype was recovered from a male donor with early-stage non-small cell lung cancer. The CDR3 nucleotides are TGTGCCAGCAGCTTACCGGGGGCCTTAGCGGGAGTAGGAGATACGCAGTATTTT. This codes for CASSLPGALAGVGDTQYF.